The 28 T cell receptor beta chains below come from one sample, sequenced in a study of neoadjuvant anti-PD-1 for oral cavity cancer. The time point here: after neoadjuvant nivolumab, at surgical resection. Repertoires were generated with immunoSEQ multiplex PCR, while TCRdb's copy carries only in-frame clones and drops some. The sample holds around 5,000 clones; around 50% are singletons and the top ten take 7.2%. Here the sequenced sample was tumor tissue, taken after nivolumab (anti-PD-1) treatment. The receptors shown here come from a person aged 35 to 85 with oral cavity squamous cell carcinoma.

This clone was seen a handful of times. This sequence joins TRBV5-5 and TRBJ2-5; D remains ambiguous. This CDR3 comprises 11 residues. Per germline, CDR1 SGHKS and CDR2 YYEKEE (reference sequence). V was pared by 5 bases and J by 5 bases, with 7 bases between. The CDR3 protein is CASSRTETQYF. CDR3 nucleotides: TGTGCCAGCAGTCGTACGGAGACCCAGTACTTC.

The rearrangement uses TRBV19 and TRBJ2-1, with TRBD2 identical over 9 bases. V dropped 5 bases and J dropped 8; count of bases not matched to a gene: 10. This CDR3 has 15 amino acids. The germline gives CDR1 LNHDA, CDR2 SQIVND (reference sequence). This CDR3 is CASSLGGLAMDEQFF. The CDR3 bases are TGTGCCAGTAGTCTGGGAGGACTAGCGATGGATGAGCAGTTCTTC. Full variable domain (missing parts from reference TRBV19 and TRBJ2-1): DGGITQSPKYLFRKEGQNVTLSCEQNLNHDAMYWYRQDPGQGLRLIYYSQIVNDFQKGDIAEGYSVSREKKESFPLTVTSAQKNPTAFYLCASSLGGLAMDEQFFGPGTRLTVL.

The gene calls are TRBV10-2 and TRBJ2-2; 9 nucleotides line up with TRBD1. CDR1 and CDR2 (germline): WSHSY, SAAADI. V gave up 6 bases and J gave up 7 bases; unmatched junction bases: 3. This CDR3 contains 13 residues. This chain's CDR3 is CASSGTGFGELFF. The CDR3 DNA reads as TGCGCCAGCAGCGGGACAGGGTTCGGGGAGCTGTTTTTT.

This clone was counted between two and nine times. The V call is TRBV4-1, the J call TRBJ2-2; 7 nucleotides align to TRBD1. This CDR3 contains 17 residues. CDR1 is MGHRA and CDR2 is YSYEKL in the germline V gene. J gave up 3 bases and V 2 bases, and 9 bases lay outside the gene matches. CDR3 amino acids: CASSQPVQTGYTGELFF. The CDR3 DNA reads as TGCGCCAGCAGCCAACCGGTTCAGACAGGGTACACCGGGGAGCTGTTTTTT.

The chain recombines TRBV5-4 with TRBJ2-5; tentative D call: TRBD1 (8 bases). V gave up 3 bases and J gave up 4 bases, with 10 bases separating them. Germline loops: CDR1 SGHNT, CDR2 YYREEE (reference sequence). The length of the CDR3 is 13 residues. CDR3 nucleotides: TGTGCCAGCAGCTACAGGGGGGGAGAGACCCAGTACTTC. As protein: CASSYRGGETQYF.

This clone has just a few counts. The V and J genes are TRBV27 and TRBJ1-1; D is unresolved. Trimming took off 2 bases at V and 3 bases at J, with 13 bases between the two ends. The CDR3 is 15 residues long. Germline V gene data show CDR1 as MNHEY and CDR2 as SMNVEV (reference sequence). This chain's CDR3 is CASSLLWGRDTEAFF. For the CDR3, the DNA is TGTGCCAGCAGTTTACTTTGGGGAAGGGACACTGAAGCTTTCTTT.

The CDR3 loop reads CASSPTGASTDTQYF. CDR3 coding DNA: TGTGCCAGCTCACCGACAGGGGCGAGCACAGATACGCAGTATTTT. The chain combines TRBV18 with TRBJ2-3, with 8 bases aligning to TRBD1. Germline V CDR1 and CDR2: KGHSH, LQKENI. The CDR3 extends over 15 amino acids. V trimming: 3 bases; J trimming: 0 bases; junction bases outside the gene matches: 2.

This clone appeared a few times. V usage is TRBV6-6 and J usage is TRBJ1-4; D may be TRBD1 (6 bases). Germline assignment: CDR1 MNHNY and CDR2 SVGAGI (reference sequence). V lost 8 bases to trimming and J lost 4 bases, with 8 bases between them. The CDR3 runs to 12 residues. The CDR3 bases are TGTGCCAGCGGACAGCTTAATGAAAAACTGTTTTTT. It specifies CASGQLNEKLFF.

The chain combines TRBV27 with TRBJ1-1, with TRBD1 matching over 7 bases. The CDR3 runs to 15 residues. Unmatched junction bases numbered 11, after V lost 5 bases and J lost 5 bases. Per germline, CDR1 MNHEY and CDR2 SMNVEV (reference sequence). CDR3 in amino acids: CASSHPGRGLTEAFF. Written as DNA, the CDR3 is TGTGCCAGCAGTCACCCGGGGAGGGGGCTAACTGAAGCTTTCTTT.

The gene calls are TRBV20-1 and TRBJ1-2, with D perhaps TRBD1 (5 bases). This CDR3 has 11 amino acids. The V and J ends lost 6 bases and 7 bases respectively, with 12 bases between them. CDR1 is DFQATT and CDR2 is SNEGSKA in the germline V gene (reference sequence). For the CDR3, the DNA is TGCAGTGCCTGGGGGGGGAGTGGCTACACCTTC. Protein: CSAWGGSGYTF.

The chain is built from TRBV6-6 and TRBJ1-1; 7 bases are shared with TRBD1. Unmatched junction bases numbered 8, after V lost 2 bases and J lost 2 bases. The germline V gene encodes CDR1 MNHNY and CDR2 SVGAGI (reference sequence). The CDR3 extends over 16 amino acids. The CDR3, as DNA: TGTGCCAGCAGTTACGGGCCCGGGACAGCCAACACTGAAGCTTTCTTT. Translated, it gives CASSYGPGTANTEAFF.

CDR3 protein: CATSANRRRQGKNEQFF. The CDR3 DNA follows: TGTGCCACCAGCGCCAACCGTCGGAGACAGGGTAAAAATGAGCAGTTCTTC. The gene calls are TRBV15 and TRBJ2-1, with 7 nucleotides matching TRBD1. Unmatched junction bases numbered 17, after V lost 5 bases and J lost 7 bases. Per germline, CDR1 LNHNV and CDR2 YYDKDF (reference sequence). This CDR3 is built from 17 residues. Complete variable domain (other parts from reference TRBV15 and TRBJ2-1): DAMVIQNPRYQVTQFGKPVTLSCSQTLNHNVMYWYQQKSSQAPKLLFHYYDKDFNNEADTPDNFQSRRPNTSFCFLDIRSPGLGDTAMYLCATSANRRRQGKNEQFFGPGTRLTVL.

This CDR3 is CASSPRGETQYF. Here the CDR3 DNA reads TGTGCCAGCAGCCCCAGAGGGGAGACCCAGTACTTC. V usage is TRBV7-9 and J usage is TRBJ2-5; tentatively, D is TRBD2 (5 bases). The germline gives CDR1 SEHNR, CDR2 FQNEAQ (reference sequence). Trimming pared 5 bases from V and 5 bases from J, leaving 9 bases between. The CDR3 length is 12 residues.

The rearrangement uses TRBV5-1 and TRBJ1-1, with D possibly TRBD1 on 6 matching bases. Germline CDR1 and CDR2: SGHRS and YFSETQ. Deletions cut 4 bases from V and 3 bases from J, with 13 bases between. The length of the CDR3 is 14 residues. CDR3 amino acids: CASSLTGAYTEAFF. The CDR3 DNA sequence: TGCGCCAGCAGCCTTACGGGGGCCTACACTGAAGCTTTCTTT.

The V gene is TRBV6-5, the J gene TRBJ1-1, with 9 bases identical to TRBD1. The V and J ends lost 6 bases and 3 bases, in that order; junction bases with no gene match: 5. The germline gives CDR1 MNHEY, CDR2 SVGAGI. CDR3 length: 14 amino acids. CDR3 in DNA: TGTGCCAGCAGGACAGGGGGATGGTACACTGAAGCTTTCTTT. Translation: CASRTGGWYTEAFF.

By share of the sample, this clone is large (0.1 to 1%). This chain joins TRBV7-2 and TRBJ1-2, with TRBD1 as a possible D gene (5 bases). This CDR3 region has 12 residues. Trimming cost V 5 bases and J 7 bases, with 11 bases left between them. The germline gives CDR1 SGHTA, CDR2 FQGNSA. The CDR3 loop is CASSPGTVGYTF. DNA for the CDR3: TGTGCCAGCAGCCCTGGGACGGTTGGCTACACCTTC.

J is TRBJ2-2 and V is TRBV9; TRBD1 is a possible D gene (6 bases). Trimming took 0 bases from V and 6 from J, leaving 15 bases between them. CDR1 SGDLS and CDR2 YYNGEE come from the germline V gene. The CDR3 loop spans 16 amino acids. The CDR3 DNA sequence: TGTGCCAGCAGCGTAGGCTCAGGGGAACAGGCCGGGGAGCTGTTTTTT. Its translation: CASSVGSGEQAGELFF.

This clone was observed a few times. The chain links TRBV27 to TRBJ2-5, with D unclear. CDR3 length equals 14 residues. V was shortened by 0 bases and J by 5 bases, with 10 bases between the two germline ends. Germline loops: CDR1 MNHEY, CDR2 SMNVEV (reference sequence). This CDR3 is CASSLSFRVETQYF. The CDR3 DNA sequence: TGTGCCAGCAGTTTATCGTTCCGGGTCGAGACCCAGTACTTC.

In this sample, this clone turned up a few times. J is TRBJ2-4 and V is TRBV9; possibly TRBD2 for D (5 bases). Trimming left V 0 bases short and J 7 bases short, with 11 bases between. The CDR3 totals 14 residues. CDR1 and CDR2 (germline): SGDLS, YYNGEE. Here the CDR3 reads CASSVATTGNIQYF. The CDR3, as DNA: TGTGCCAGCAGCGTAGCTACGACGGGGAACATTCAGTACTTC.

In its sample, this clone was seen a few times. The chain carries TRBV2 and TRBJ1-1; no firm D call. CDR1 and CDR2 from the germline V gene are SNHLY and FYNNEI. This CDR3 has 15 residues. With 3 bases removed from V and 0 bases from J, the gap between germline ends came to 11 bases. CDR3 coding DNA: TGTGCCAGCAGTGAGGAGGTCAGCGTGAACACTGAAGCTTTCTTT. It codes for CASSEEVSVNTEAFF.

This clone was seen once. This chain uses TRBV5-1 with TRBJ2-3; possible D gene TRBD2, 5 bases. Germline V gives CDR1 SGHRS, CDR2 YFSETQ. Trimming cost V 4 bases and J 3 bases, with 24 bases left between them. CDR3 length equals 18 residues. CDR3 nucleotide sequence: TGCGCCAGCAGCCTGGGAGAGGGATCAGGTTTCCGGACAGATACGCAGTATTTT. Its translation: CASSLGEGSGFRTDTQYF. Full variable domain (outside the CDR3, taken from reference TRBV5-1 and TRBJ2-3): KAGVTQTPRYLIKTRGQQVTLSCSPISGHRSVSWYQQTPGQGLQFLFEYFSETQRNKGNFPGRFSGRQFSNSRSEMNVSTLELGDSALYLCASSLGEGSGFRTDTQYFGPGTRLTVL.

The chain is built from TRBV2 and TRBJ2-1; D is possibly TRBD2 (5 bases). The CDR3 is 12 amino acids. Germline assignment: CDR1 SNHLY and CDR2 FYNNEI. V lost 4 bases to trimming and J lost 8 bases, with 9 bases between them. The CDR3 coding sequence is TGTGCCAGCAGTGTCTGGGAGTATGAGCAGTTCTTC. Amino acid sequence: CASSVWEYEQFF.

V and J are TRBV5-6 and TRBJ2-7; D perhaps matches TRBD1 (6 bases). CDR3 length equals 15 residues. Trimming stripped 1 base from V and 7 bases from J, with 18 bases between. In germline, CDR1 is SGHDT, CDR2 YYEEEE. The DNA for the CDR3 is TGTGCCAGCAGCTTGCAGGGGCCGGGAACGGGGGAGCAGTACTTC. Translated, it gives CASSLQGPGTGEQYF.

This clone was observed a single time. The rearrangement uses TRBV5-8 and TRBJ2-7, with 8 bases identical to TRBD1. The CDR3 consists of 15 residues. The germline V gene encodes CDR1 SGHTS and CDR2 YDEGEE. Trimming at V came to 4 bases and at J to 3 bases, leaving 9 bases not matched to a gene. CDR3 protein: CASSIAGTGVYEQYF. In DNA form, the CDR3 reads TGTGCCAGCAGCATTGCGGGGACAGGAGTCTACGAGCAGTACTTC.

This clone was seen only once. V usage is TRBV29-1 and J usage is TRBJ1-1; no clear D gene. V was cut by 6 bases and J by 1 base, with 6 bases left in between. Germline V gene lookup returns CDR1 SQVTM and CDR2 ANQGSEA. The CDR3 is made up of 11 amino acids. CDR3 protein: CSVVKNTEAFF. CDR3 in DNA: TGCAGCGTCGTGAAGAACACTGAAGCTTTCTTT.

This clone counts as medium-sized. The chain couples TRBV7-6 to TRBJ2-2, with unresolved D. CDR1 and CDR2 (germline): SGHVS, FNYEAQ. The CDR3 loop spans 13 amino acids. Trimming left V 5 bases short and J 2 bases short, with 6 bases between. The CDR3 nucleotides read TGTGCCAGCAGCCCTCGAAACACCGGGGAGCTGTTTTTT. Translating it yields CASSPRNTGELFF.

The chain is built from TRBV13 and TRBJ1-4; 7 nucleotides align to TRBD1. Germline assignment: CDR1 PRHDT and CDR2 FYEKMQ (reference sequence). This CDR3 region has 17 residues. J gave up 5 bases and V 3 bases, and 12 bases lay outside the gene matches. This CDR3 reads CASSFRDSLALNEKLFF. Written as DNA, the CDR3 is TGTGCCAGCAGCTTTCGGGACAGCCTGGCCTTAAATGAAAAACTGTTTTTT.

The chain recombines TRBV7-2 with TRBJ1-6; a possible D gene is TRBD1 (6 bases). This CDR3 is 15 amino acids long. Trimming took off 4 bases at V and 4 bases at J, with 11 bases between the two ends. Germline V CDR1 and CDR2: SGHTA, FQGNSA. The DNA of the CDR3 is TGTGCCAGCAGCTCAGGACAGACATATAATTCACCCCTCCACTTT. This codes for CASSSGQTYNSPLHF.